The present entry profiles one T cell receptor (beta chain) with its context. The entry originates in a study of blood T cell repertoires in COVID-19. This CDR3 has 12 amino acids. Trimming cost V 5 bases and J 2 bases, with 6 bases left between them. CDR1 is MNHEY and CDR2 is SMNVEV in the germline V gene (reference sequence). This table comes from immunoSEQ multiplex PCR, and its TCRdb copy is limited to in-frame clones, with some not included. Found here are roughly 260,000 clones, approximately 86% of them singletons; the top ten hold about 10%. The sample was peripheral blood. This receptor was identified in a middle-aged man who had recovered from COVID-19. The chain uses TRBV27 and TRBJ1-2; D is unresolved. The CDR3 loop is CASSPGNYGYTF. The CDR3 region has the DNA TGTGCCAGCAGTCCGGGGAACTATGGCTACACCTTC.